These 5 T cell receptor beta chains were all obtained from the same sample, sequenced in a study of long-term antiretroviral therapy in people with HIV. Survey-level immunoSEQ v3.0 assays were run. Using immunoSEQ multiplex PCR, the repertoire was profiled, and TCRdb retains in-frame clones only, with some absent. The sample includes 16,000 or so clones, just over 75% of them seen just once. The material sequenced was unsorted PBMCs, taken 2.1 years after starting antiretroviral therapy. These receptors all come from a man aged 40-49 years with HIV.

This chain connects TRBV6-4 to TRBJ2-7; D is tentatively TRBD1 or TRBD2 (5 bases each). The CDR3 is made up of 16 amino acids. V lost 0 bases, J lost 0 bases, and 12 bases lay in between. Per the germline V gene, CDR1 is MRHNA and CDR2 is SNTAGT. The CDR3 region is CASSDSIRDLSYEQYF. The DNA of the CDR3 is TGTGCCAGCAGTGACTCGATCAGGGACCTCTCCTACGAGCAGTACTTC.

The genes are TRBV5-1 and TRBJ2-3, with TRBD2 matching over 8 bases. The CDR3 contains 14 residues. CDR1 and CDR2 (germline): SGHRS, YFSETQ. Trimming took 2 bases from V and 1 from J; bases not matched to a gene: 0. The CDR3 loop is CASSFGGGTDTQYF. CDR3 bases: TGCGCCAGCAGCTTCGGGGGGGGCACAGATACGCAGTATTTT.

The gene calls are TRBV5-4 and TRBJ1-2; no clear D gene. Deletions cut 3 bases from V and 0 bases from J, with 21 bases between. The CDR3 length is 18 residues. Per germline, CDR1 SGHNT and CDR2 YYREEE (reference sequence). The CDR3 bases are TGTGCCAGCAGCTCTTCTCAGGTGATTTTCGCAGCTAACTATGGCTACACCTTC. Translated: CASSSSQVIFAANYGYTF.

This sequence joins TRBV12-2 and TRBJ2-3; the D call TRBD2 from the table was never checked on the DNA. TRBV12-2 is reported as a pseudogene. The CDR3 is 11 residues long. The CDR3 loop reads CASRPRTGEYF. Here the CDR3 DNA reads TGTGCAAGTCGCCCTCGGACGGGGGAGTATTTT.

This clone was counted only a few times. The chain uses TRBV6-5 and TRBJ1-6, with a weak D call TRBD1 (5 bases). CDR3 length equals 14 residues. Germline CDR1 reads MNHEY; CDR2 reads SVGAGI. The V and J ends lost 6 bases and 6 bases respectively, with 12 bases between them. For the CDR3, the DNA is TGTGCCAGCAGGGGGACGGGATCTAATTCACCCCTCCACTTT. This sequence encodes CASRGTGSNSPLHF.